This entry lists 12 T cell receptor beta chains sequenced from one sample in a study of blood T cell repertoires in COVID-19. The protocol was immunoSEQ multiplex PCR, while the TCRdb copy is restricted to in-frame clones and leaves out a portion. The table has some 270,000 clones, around 84% seen once. The sequencing input was PBMCs or T cells enriched from blood (not recorded which). The receptors stem from a woman between 45 and 65 years old who had been exposed to COVID-19.

For this clone: Other nucleotide sequences from this sample produce the same CDR3. The chain employs TRBV29-1 and TRBJ2-5; possibly TRBD2 for D (5 bases). The V gene lost 3 bases and the J gene lost 4 bases, with 9 bases spanning the gap. Germline V lookup: CDR1 SQVTM, CDR2 ANQGSEA. The CDR3 contains 12 residues. In nucleotides, the CDR3 is TGCAGCGTTGAGGTGGGGAGAGAGACCCAGTACTTC. Amino acids: CSVEVGRETQYF.

The gene calls are TRBV4-1 and TRBJ2-4; tentatively, D is TRBD2 (6 bases). Germline V gene lookup returns CDR1 MGHRA and CDR2 YSYEKL. The CDR3 is 15 amino acids. V lost 5 bases and J lost 4, with 15 bases in between. In DNA form, the CDR3 reads TGCGCCAGCAGCACCCCGACTAGGACTAAAAACATTCAGTACTTC. This encodes CASSTPTRTKNIQYF.

This rearrangement joins TRBV27 to TRBJ2-7; D may be TRBD1 (6 bases). V lost 4 bases to trimming and J lost 3 bases, with 10 bases between them. Germline V gives CDR1 MNHEY, CDR2 SMNVEV (reference sequence). CDR3 length: 13 residues. CDR3 DNA sequence: TGTGCCAGCAGTTCCGCGGACAGCTACGAGCAGTACTTC. This gives the protein CASSSADSYEQYF.

This clone appeared a single time. The V call is TRBV29-1, the J call TRBJ1-2, with D uncertain. V lost 5 bases to trimming and J lost 0 bases, with 10 bases between them. The CDR3 sequence is 13 residues long. Germline V gene sequence: CDR1 SQVTM, CDR2 ANQGSEA. The chain's CDR3 is CSVPGGANYGYTF. The CDR3 DNA reads TGCAGCGTTCCAGGCGGGGCTAACTATGGCTACACCTTC.

The J gene is TRBJ1-5, the V gene TRBV2; D is uncertain. V dropped 2 bases and J dropped 4 bases, with 6 bases sitting between them. Germline V CDR1 and CDR2: SNHLY, FYNNEI. The CDR3 is 13 amino acids. This CDR3 reads CASSEFKNQPQHF. The CDR3, as DNA: TGTGCCAGCAGTGAATTCAAAAATCAGCCCCAGCATTTT.

The chain has TRBV15 and TRBJ1-2; 8 nucleotides match TRBD1. The CDR3 runs 14 residues. Per germline, CDR1 LNHNV and CDR2 YYDKDF (reference sequence). V lost 0 bases and J lost 6; bases outside the gene matches: 3. The CDR3 bases are TGTGCCACCAGCAGAGACCACAGGGGGGATGGCTACACCTTC. It codes for CATSRDHRGDGYTF.

The V gene is TRBV7-2, the J gene TRBJ2-3; 12 nucleotides agree with TRBD2. Germline CDR1 reads SGHTA; CDR2 reads FQGNSA. The ends lost 1 base at V and 4 bases at J; junction bases unmatched: 3. This CDR3 contains 16 residues. Here the CDR3 reads CASSLVLAGGPDTQYF. Written as DNA, the CDR3 is TGTGCCAGCAGCTTAGTTCTAGCGGGGGGGCCAGATACGCAGTATTTT.

This chain joins TRBV19 and TRBJ1-1; TRBD1 matches 9 bases. The V and J ends lost 9 bases and 0 bases, in that order; junction bases with no gene match: 20. Germline V gene lookup returns CDR1 LNHDA and CDR2 SQIVND (reference sequence). The CDR3 runs to 19 residues. The CDR3 sequence is CASLQNPRWGQGVNTEAFF. The CDR3 region has the DNA TGTGCCAGCCTCCAAAACCCAAGGTGGGGACAGGGTGTGAACACTGAAGCTTTCTTT.

The chain employs TRBV18 and TRBJ2-5; TRBD2 is a possible D gene (5 bases). V was trimmed by 3 bases and J by 5 bases, leaving 10 bases between them. Germline values: CDR1 KGHSH, CDR2 LQKENI. This CDR3 contains 13 residues. The CDR3 spells CASSPPGWETQYF. The CDR3 coding sequence is TGTGCCAGCTCACCGCCGGGGTGGGAGACCCAGTACTTC.

The gene calls are TRBV2 and TRBJ1-5; D is undetermined. The V gene's germline CDR1 is SNHLY and CDR2 FYNNEI. Trimming stripped 7 bases from V and 7 bases from J, with 11 bases between. CDR3 length: 12 amino acids. The CDR3 reads CASMGDGQPQHF. The CDR3 coding sequence is TGTGCCAGCATGGGCGACGGCCAGCCCCAGCATTTT.

The gene calls are TRBV7-8 and TRBJ2-2; 11 positions agree with TRBD1. This CDR3 is built from 15 residues. Unmatched junction bases numbered 6, after V lost 5 bases and J lost 7 bases. Germline V gives CDR1 SGHVS, CDR2 FQNEAQ. CDR3 region: CASSEGQGEIGELFF. In nucleotides, the CDR3 is TGTGCCAGCAGCGAGGGACAGGGGGAAATCGGGGAGCTGTTTTTT.

The J gene is TRBJ1-2, the V gene TRBV6-5; D not resolved. Germline lookup yields CDR1 MNHEY and CDR2 SVGAGI. Trimming removed 6 bases from V and 5 bases from J, with 10 bases in between. The CDR3 length is 12 residues. The DNA for the CDR3 is TGTGCCAGCAGCTCCTACGGGTATGGCTACACCTTC. As protein: CASSSYGYGYTF.